These T cell receptor beta chains were read from a single sample in a study of Ad26.COV2.S vaccination and SARS-CoV-2 variants. Libraries were prepared by immunoSEQ multiplex PCR; TCRdb keeps only in-frame clonotypes and omits some of them. The data hold over 450,000 clones, with around 89% observed a single time. The starting material was peripheral blood, obtained in a trial of Ad26.COV2.S vaccine versus placebo. These TCRs come from a person aged 18-65 years who received the Ad26.COV2.S COVID-19 vaccine or a placebo. CDR3s include the opening cysteine and the closing phenylalanine or tryptophan. Each record gives: D gene, V gene, clone size, J gene, CDR3 DNA, CDR3 protein. D genes are given only for firm matches. Clone size, where shown, is once, few, many, or a class for clones that have expanded.

>-|TRBV29-1|once|TRBJ2-1
TGCAGCGTCCAACTACTGGGCTCCTACAATGAGCAGTTCTTC
CSVQLLGSYNEQFF
>TRBD1|TRBV6-4|once|TRBJ1-1
TGTGCCAGCAGCCGACAGGGTGGGTCGACTGAAGCTTTCTTT
CASSRQGGSTEAFF
>-|TRBV2|-|TRBJ1-1
TGTGCCAGCAGTGTCCGGCGGCAAGTGAACACTGAAGCTTTCTTT
CASSVRRQVNTEAFF
>-|TRBV6-2/TRBV6-3|-|TRBJ1-2
TGTGCCAGCAGTTACTCAGGGGCTGGCTACACCTTC
CASSYSGAGYTF
>-|TRBV7-6|-|TRBJ1-2
TGTGCCAGCAGCTTAGCCGGGTCGGGTAACTATGGCTACACCTTC
CASSLAGSGNYGYTF
>-|TRBV30|-|TRBJ1-1
TGTGCCTGGACGGAGGGAATGAACACTGAAGCTTTCTTT
CAWTEGMNTEAFF
>TRBD1|TRBV6-5|-|TRBJ1-2
TGTGCCAGCAACCTGGGGACAGCCCTTTCCTATGGCTACACCTTC
CASNLGTALSYGYTF
>-|TRBV4-3|-|TRBJ2-7
TGCGCCAGCAGCCAAGATACGGGACTGAGTGCCTACGAGCAGTACTTC
CASSQDTGLSAYEQYF
>TRBD2|TRBV2|-|TRBJ2-1
TGTGCCAGCAGTCGACTAGGGGAGGGCTATGAGCAGTTCTTC
CASSRLGEGYEQFF
>-|TRBV14|-|TRBJ1-1
TGTGCCAGCAGCCAAGATGTGGGGGCCGGGGACACTGAAGCTTTCTTT
CASSQDVGAGDTEAFF
>-|TRBV5-5|-|TRBJ2-7
TGTGCCAGCAGCTTGGGCTTAATAGCGGCCTACGAGCAGTACTTC
CASSLGLIAAYEQYF
>TRBD1|TRBV27|-|TRBJ1-1
TGTGCCAGCAGAATACACGGGACAGGGGTCACTGAAGCTTTCTTT
CASRIHGTGVTEAFF
>TRBD1|TRBV30|-|TRBJ1-2
TGTGCCTGGGGCCGGGACAGGGTAAAGATAGGCTATGGCTACACCTTC
CAWGRDRVKIGYGYTF
>TRBD1|TRBV4-3|-|TRBJ1-2
TGCGCCAGCAGCCAAAGAACAGGGGAAATGGATGGCTACACCTTC
CASSQRTGEMDGYTF
>TRBD1|TRBV6-5|-|TRBJ1-1
TGTGCCAGCAGTTACAAGACAGGGGTGAACACTGAAGCTTTCTTT
CASSYKTGVNTEAFF
>-|TRBV19|-|TRBJ2-7
TGTGCCAGTAGTAATCCGGTCGAGCAGTACTTC
CASSNPVEQYF
>-|TRBV7-3|-|TRBJ1-6
TGTGCCAGCAGCTTTGGGGGATATAATTCACCCCTCCACTTT
CASSFGGYNSPLHF
>-|TRBV11-1|-|TRBJ2-1
TGTGCCAGCAGCTTAGGAGGGGGCTCCTACAATGAGCAGTTCTTC
CASSLGGGSYNEQFF
>-|TRBV29-1|-|TRBJ1-1
TGCAGCGCCGGTCCCCGAACACAGGGTGGAAGCACTGAAGCTTTCTTT
CSAGPRTQGGSTEAFF
>-|TRBV19|-|TRBJ1-5
TGTGCCAGTAGTATAGAGGGGATTTATAGCAATCAGCCCCAGCATTTT
CASSIEGIYSNQPQHF
>-|TRBV28|few|TRBJ1-1
TGTGCCAGCAGAGATTTCCCAGGGCGTCCTGAAGCTTTCTTT
CASRDFPGRPEAFF
>TRBD2|TRBV5-1|-|TRBJ2-3
TGCGCCAGCAGCAGAGCTGGCCTAGCGGACGGGGATACGCAGTATTTT
CASSRAGLADGDTQYF
>TRBD2|TRBV5-1|-|TRBJ2-7
TGCGCCAGCAGTAATCTAGCGGGTACCTACGAGCAGTACTTC
CASSNLAGTYEQYF
>-|TRBV7-2|-|TRBJ1-2
TGTGCCAGCAGCTTGCCGCGGAGGCGCAATAACTATGGCTACACCTTC
CASSLPRRRNNYGYTF
>TRBD1|TRBV7-9|-|TRBJ1-2
TGTGCCAGCAGCCAGAAGACAGGGGAAGTGAATGGCTACACCTTC
CASSQKTGEVNGYTF
>TRBD1|TRBV10-3|-|TRBJ2-1
TGTGCCATCAGTTTATCGGACAGGGACCTGAATGAGCAGTTCTTC
CAISLSDRDLNEQFF
>TRBD1|TRBV2|-|TRBJ2-5
TGTGCCAGCAGTGATCTCGGGACAGTTCAAGAGACCCAGTACTTC
CASSDLGTVQETQYF
>TRBD2|TRBV5-1|-|TRBJ2-1
TGCGCCAGCAGCAAGACTAGCGGGAGTGGACATGAGCAGTTCTTC
CASSKTSGSGHEQFF
>-|TRBV6-5|once|TRBJ1-4
TGTGCCAGCAAATTAGGGCAGGATGAAAAACTGTTTTTT
CASKLGQDEKLFF
>-|TRBV28|-|TRBJ2-7
TGTGCCAGCAGTTCGATCCGACATCCCGCACTAGCTATAGTGCCCTACGAGCAGTACTTC
CASSSIRHPALAIVPYEQYF
>TRBD2|TRBV5-1|-|TRBJ2-5
TGCGCCAGCGCGACTACCGGGACTAGTGAAGAGACCCAGTACTTC
CASATTGTSEETQYF
>TRBD1|TRBV28|-|TRBJ2-5
TGTGCCAGCCTAGACAGGGGGCGGAGGGAGACCCAGTACTTC
CASLDRGRRETQYF
>-|TRBV7-2|-|TRBJ1-2
TGTGCCAGCAGCTTCGGAACTCGCTATGGCTACACCTTC
CASSFGTRYGYTF
>TRBD1|TRBV4-1|-|TRBJ2-7
TGCGCCAGCAGCCAAGGGGGCCTTGTAGGACAGGGGGCGCACGAGCAGTACTTC
CASSQGGLVGQGAHEQYF
>TRBD1|TRBV27|few|TRBJ1-2
TGTGCCAGCAGTTTCTTCGGGACAGGCCGACTAGCTAACTATGGCTACACCTTC
CASSFFGTGRLANYGYTF
>-|TRBV27|-|TRBJ2-3
TGTGCCAGCAGTTTATCAGGCAGAGCAGCAGATACGCAGTATTTT
CASSLSGRAADTQYF
>-|TRBV7-9|once|TRBJ1-1
TGTGCCAGCAGCTTAAGGGGGTCTCTATCGAACACTGAAGCTTTCTTT
CASSLRGSLSNTEAFF
>-|TRBV9|-|TRBJ2-7
TGTGCCAGCAGCGTAGGGGGGTTAGCGACCTACGAGCAGTACTTC
CASSVGGLATYEQYF
>-|TRBV7-9|-|TRBJ2-7
TGTGCCAGCAGCTTAGGGCAGGGGACCTACGAGCAGTACTTC
CASSLGQGTYEQYF
>-|TRBV4-3|-|TRBJ2-2
TGCGCCAGCAGCAAGGGACAACACACCGGGGAGCTGTTTTTT
CASSKGQHTGELFF
>-|TRBV19|-|TRBJ2-5
TGTGCCAGTAGTCCCCGTGTGGGGAGACAGACCCAGTACTTC
CASSPRVGRQTQYF
>-|TRBV27|-|TRBJ2-7
TGTGCCAGCAGTTTAAATTCCCCTAGGGGGGCCTACGAGCAGTACTTC
CASSLNSPRGAYEQYF